What follows are 21 T cell receptor beta chains derived from one specimen sequenced in a study of control samples from healthy donors and cancer patients. Sequencing was performed with immunoSEQ multiplex PCR; in TCRdb, only in-frame clones are kept and a portion is missing. This table holds about 100,000 clones, roughly 84% found once. The sequencing input was blood. The receptors were gathered from a woman aged 50 to 60 in good health.

This clone has only a few counts. This chain joins TRBV11-2 and TRBJ2-4; TRBD1 matches at 8 bases. The CDR3 has 17 residues. Losses at the gene ends were 0 bases for V and 0 bases for J; bases not matched to a gene: 4. From germline, CDR1 is SGHAT and CDR2 FQNNGV. CDR3 amino acids: CASSLETGARAKNIQYF. The CDR3, as DNA: TGTGCCAGCAGCTTAGAGACAGGGGCTAGAGCCAAAAACATTCAGTACTTC.

The rearrangement joins TRBV7-2 to TRBJ1-6; TRBD1 is a possible D gene (5 bases). There are 15 residues in the CDR3. The germline V and J ends were trimmed by 5 bases and 10 bases, with 18 bases remaining between them. Germline-derived CDR1 and CDR2 are SGHTA and FQGNSA. The CDR3 reads CASSHITGSGSPLHF. The CDR3 DNA reads TGTGCCAGCAGCCATATAACAGGTTCTGGGTCACCCCTCCACTTT.

This sequence joins TRBV3-1 (or the pseudogene TRBV3-2) and TRBJ2-4; no firm D call. The CDR3 is made up of 15 amino acids. Germline CDR1 is LGHDT and CDR2 is YNNKEL (reference sequence). The germline V and J ends were trimmed by 1 base and 9 bases, with 16 bases remaining between them. DNA of the CDR3: TGTGCCAGCAGCCAAGCCCCGGTGCAGCACAGCATTCAGTACTTC. Translating it yields CASSQAPVQHSIQYF.

The gene calls are TRBV6-5 and TRBJ1-4; D unclear. Per germline, CDR1 MNHEY and CDR2 SVGAGI. With 5 bases removed from V and 8 bases from J, the gap between germline ends came to 18 bases. The length of the CDR3 is 15 residues. The CDR3 nucleotides read TGTGCCAGCAGTACCCCCGAGACAAGGCGGGAAAAACTGTTTTTT. Its protein product is CASSTPETRREKLFF.

The chain links TRBV6-2 or TRBV6-3 to TRBJ1-1; the match to TRBD1 covers 7 bases. The CDR3 covers 15 residues. J was trimmed by 0 bases and V by 2 bases; bases with no gene match: 3. CDR1 MNHEY and CDR2 SVGEGT come from the germline V gene. The CDR3 sequence: CASSYRQGVNTEAFF. DNA of the CDR3: TGTGCCAGCAGTTACAGGCAGGGGGTGAACACTGAAGCTTTCTTT.

This clone was detected only once. Other DNA sequences within the sample encode an identical CDR3. The gene calls are TRBV7-3 and TRBJ2-1; possibly TRBD1 for D (7 bases). This CDR3 is built from 16 residues. CDR1 is SGHTA and CDR2 is FQGTGA in the germline V gene. Trimming removed 2 bases from V and 6 bases from J, with 17 bases in between. DNA for the CDR3: TGTGCCAGCAGCTTAGGGCAGGGGGGTGCCAGCAATGAGCAGTTCTTC. Its translation is CASSLGQGGASNEQFF.

The chain is built from TRBV6-4 and TRBJ1-5, with D perhaps matching TRBD1 (6 bases). Germline V CDR1 and CDR2: MRHNA, SNTAGT. This CDR3 region has 14 residues. The V gene lost 3 bases and the J gene lost 6 bases, with 12 bases spanning the gap. The CDR3 loop is CASSEGGGGQPQHF. The CDR3 DNA follows: TGTGCCAGCAGTGAAGGGGGGGGCGGTCAGCCCCAGCATTTT.

V and J are TRBV7-2 and TRBJ1-5; TRBD1 matches 10 bases. Germline lookup yields CDR1 SGHTA and CDR2 FQGNSA. The CDR3 extends over 14 amino acids. V lost 5 bases, J lost 4 bases, and 2 bases stayed unmatched. CDR3 region: CASSQGQGNQPQHF. The CDR3 nucleotides are TGTGCCAGCAGCCAGGGACAGGGGAATCAGCCCCAGCATTTT.

This clone came up once. The J gene is TRBJ1-1, the V gene TRBV9; maybe TRBD1 (5 bases). This CDR3 contains 15 residues. Germline loops: CDR1 SGDLS, CDR2 YYNGEE. V shed 0 bases and J shed 6 bases, with 15 bases lying between them. CDR3 in DNA: TGTGCCAGCAGCGTAGGGGAGGGGCGCGTAGCTGAAGCTTTCTTT. It translates to CASSVGEGRVAEAFF.

In this sample, this clone turned up a few times. This chain joins TRBV11-2 and TRBJ2-2; D possibly corresponds to TRBD2 (6 bases). Germline CDR1 and CDR2: SGHAT and FQNNGV. The CDR3 covers 14 residues. The V end was cut by 0 bases, the J end by 6 bases, with 8 bases between. The CDR3: CASSLEAGSGELFF. CDR3 nucleotide sequence: TGTGCCAGCAGCTTAGAGGCGGGGTCCGGGGAGCTGTTTTTT.

V and J are TRBV5-6 and TRBJ2-7; no reliable D call. The germline CDR1 and CDR2 sequences are SGHDT and YYEEEE. V was clipped by 3 bases and J by 1 base, with 11 bases between them. This CDR3 is 14 amino acids long. CDR3 amino acids: CASSSLVLSYEQYF. Written as DNA, the CDR3 is TGTGCCAGCAGCTCCCTAGTGTTGTCCTACGAGCAGTACTTC. The whole variable domain, filled in from reference TRBV5-6 and TRBJ2-7, reads DAGVTQSPTHLIKTRGQQVTLRCSPKSGHDTVSWYQQALGQGPQFIFQYYEEEERQRGNFPDRFSGHQFPNYSSELNVNALLLGDSALYLCASSSLVLSYEQYFGPGTRLTVT.

The chain joins TRBV5-6 to TRBJ2-7; D not resolved. V dropped 3 bases and J dropped 4 bases, with 8 bases sitting between them. Per the germline V gene, CDR1 is SGHDT and CDR2 is YYEEEE. The length of the CDR3 is 12 residues. The CDR3 bases are TGTGCCAGCAGCTATACCCTATACGAGCAGTACTTC. Residues: CASSYTLYEQYF. The whole variable domain, filled in from reference TRBV5-6 and TRBJ2-7, reads DAGVTQSPTHLIKTRGQQVTLRCSPKSGHDTVSWYQQALGQGPQFIFQYYEEEERQRGNFPDRFSGHQFPNYSSELNVNALLLGDSALYLCASSYTLYEQYFGPGTRLTVT.

J is TRBJ1-5 and V is TRBV18; 8 nucleotides line up with TRBD1. Per germline, CDR1 KGHSH and CDR2 LQKENI. The CDR3 length is 16 residues. The V segment lost 3 bases and the J segment 0 bases; nucleotides outside the gene matches: 4. As DNA, the CDR3 is TGTGCCAGCTCACCCAGACAGGGGTCTAGCAATCAGCCCCAGCATTTT. Residues: CASSPRQGSSNQPQHF.

This clone appeared once. The chain is built from TRBV27 and TRBJ2-7, with 9 bases aligning to TRBD1. CDR3 length: 15 amino acids. In germline, CDR1 is MNHEY, CDR2 SMNVEV (reference sequence). V dropped 5 bases and J dropped 0; count of bases not matched to a gene: 5. The CDR3 loop reads CASSVGQGSSYEQYF. The CDR3 DNA sequence: TGTGCCAGCAGTGTAGGACAGGGGAGCTCCTACGAGCAGTACTTC.

The chain combines TRBV7-9 with TRBJ2-7, with TRBD1 as a possible D gene (6 bases). V was shortened by 8 bases and J by 2 bases, with 16 bases between the two germline ends. From germline, CDR1 is SEHNR and CDR2 FQNEAQ (reference sequence). The CDR3 length is 14 residues. CDR3 protein: CASSEIGQPYEQYV. In DNA form, the CDR3 reads TGTGCCAGCTCGGAAATCGGACAGCCCTACGAGCAGTACGTC.

V is TRBV6-2 or TRBV6-3 and J is TRBJ2-7; 8 positions agree with TRBD1. The CDR3 runs 19 residues. The ends lost 5 bases at V and 9 bases at J; junction bases unmatched: 27. Germline values: CDR1 MNHEY, CDR2 SVGEGT. The CDR3 loop reads CASSTTSLPIQGELVGQYV. The CDR3 DNA sequence: TGTGCCAGCAGTACCACCTCCCTCCCGATACAGGGGGAGTTGGTCGGGCAGTACGTC.

CDR3 amino acids: CASSISSHYGYTF. CDR3 in DNA: TGTGCCAGTAGTATTTCCAGTCACTATGGCTACACCTTC. This chain joins TRBV19 and TRBJ1-2, with D uncertain. The length of the CDR3 is 13 residues. Trimming left V 3 bases short and J 3 bases short, with 8 bases between. CDR1 is LNHDA, CDR2 SQIVND, per germline (reference sequence).

The V and J genes are TRBV18 and TRBJ2-1, with 7 positions matching TRBD1. This CDR3 comprises 14 residues. The V and J ends lost 6 bases and 2 bases, in that order; junction bases with no gene match: 4. The germline V gene encodes CDR1 KGHSH and CDR2 LQKENI. The CDR3 DNA is TGTGCCAGCTCGGGACAGTCTACCTACAATGAGCAGTTCTTC. This gives the protein CASSGQSTYNEQFF.

The gene calls are TRBV6-5 and TRBJ2-7; D is undetermined. The germline V and J ends were trimmed by 7 bases and 9 bases, with 19 bases remaining between them. The CDR3 covers 13 residues. The germline V gene encodes CDR1 MNHEY and CDR2 SVGAGI. The CDR3 is CASNAVEFGWQYF. The CDR3 DNA is TGTGCCAGCAATGCGGTCGAGTTTGGTTGGCAGTACTTC.

This clone was observed once. The chain carries TRBV6-5 and TRBJ2-4; D perhaps matches TRBD2 (5 bases). From germline, CDR1 is MNHEY and CDR2 SVGAGI. Trimming stripped 5 bases from V and 1 base from J, with 12 bases between. The CDR3 has 15 residues. The DNA for the CDR3 is TGTGCCAGCAGTCCCCTCTCGGGGGCCAAAAACATTCAGTACTTC. Its protein is CASSPLSGAKNIQYF.

The chain couples TRBV4-1 to TRBJ2-1; 7 nucleotides agree with TRBD2. The V segment lost 2 bases and the J segment 8 bases; nucleotides outside the gene matches: 3. The germline CDR1 and CDR2 sequences are MGHRA and YSYEKL. The CDR3 length is 13 residues. CDR3 sequence reads: CASSQRGVDEQFF. The CDR3 bases are TGCGCCAGCAGCCAACGGGGGGTCGATGAGCAGTTCTTC.